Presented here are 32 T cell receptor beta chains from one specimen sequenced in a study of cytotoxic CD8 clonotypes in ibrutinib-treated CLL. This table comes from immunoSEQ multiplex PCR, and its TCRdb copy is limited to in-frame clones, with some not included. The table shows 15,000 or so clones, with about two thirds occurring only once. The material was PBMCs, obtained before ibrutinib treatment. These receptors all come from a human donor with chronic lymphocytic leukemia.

The DNA for the CDR3 is TGTGCCAGCAGCTTAGAGCGGGGGCCCCACAATGAGCAGTTCTTC. The encoded protein is CASSLERGPHNEQFF. The genes are TRBV7-2 and TRBJ2-1; 8 nucleotides agree with TRBD2. V lost 1 base to trimming and J lost 5 bases; unmatched junction nucleotides: 4. The germline V gene encodes CDR1 SGHTA and CDR2 FQGNSA. This CDR3 has 15 amino acids.

The CDR3 sequence: CASSPRTTSNQPQHF. The CDR3 bases are TGTGCCAGCAGCCCTAGGACAACAAGCAATCAGCCCCAGCATTTT. The J gene is TRBJ1-5, the V gene TRBV2; tentative D call: TRBD1 (5 bases). The CDR3 is 15 residues long. Germline CDR1 SNHLY, CDR2 FYNNEI. Trimming removed 6 bases from V and 1 base from J, with 13 bases in between.

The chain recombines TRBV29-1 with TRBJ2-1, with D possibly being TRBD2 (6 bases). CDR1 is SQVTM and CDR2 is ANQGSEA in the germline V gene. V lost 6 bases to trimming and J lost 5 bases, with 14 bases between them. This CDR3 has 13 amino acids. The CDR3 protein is CSVGGLKHNEQFF. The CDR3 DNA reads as TGCAGCGTGGGGGGTCTTAAGCACAATGAGCAGTTCTTC.

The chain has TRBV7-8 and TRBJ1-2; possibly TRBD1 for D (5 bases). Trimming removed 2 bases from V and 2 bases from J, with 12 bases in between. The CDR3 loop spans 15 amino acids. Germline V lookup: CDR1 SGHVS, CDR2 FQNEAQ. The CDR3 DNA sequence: TGTGCCAGCAGCTTAAATCCCAGGGCAAACTATGGCTACACCTTC. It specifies CASSLNPRANYGYTF.

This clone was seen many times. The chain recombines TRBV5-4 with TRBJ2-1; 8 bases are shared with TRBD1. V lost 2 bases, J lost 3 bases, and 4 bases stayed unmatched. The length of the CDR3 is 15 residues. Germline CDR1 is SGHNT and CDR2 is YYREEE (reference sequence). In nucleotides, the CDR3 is TGTGCCAGCAGCTTAGCACAGGGGGACTACAATGAGCAGTTCTTC. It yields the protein CASSLAQGDYNEQFF.

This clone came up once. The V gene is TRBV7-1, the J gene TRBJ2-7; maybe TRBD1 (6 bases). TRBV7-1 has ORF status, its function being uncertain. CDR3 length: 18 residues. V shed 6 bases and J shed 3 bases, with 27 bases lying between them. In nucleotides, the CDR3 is TGTGCCAGCAGTCCGGACCCCCAGGGGCCTCACCCTATCTACGAGCAGTACTTC. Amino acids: CASSPDPQGPHPIYEQYF.

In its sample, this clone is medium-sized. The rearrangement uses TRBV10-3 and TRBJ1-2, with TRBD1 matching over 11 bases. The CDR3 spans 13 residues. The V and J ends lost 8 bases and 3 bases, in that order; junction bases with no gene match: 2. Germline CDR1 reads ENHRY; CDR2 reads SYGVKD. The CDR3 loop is CAIRTGGDYGYTF. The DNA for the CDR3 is TGTGCCATCCGGACAGGGGGCGACTATGGCTACACCTTC.

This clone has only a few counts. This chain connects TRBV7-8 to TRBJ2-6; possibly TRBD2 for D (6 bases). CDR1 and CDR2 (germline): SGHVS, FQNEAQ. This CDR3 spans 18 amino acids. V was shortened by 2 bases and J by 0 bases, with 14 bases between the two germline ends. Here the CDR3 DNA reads TGTGCCAGCAGCTTACGTGGGGGACTTGGCTCTGGGGCCAACGTCCTGACTTTC. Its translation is CASSLRGGLGSGANVLTF. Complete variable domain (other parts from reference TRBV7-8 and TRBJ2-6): GAGVSQSPRYKVAKRGQDVALRCDPISGHVSLFWYQQALGQGPEFLTYFQNEAQLDKSGLPSDRFFAERPEGSVSTLKIQRTQQEDSAVYLCASSLRGGLGSGANVLTFGAGSRLTVL.

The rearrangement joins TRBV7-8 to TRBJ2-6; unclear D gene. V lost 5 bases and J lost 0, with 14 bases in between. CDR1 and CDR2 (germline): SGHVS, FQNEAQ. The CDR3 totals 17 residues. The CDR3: CASSVAPSGSGANVLTF. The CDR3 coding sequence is TGTGCCAGCAGCGTGGCCCCGTCAGGCTCTGGGGCCAACGTCCTGACTTTC.

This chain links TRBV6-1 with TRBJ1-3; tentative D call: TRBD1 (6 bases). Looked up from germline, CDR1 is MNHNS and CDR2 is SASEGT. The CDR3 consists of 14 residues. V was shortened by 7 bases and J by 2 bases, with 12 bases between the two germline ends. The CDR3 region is CASTTSGAGNTIYF. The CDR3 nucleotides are TGTGCCAGCACCACCTCAGGGGCTGGAAACACCATATATTTT.

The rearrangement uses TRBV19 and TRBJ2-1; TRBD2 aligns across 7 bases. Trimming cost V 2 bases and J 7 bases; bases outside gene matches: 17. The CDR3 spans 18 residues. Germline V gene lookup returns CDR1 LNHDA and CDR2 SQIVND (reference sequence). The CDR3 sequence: CASSIPPRASGGRNEQFF. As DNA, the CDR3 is TGTGCCAGTAGTATACCCCCACGAGCGTCGGGAGGAAGAAATGAGCAGTTCTTC.

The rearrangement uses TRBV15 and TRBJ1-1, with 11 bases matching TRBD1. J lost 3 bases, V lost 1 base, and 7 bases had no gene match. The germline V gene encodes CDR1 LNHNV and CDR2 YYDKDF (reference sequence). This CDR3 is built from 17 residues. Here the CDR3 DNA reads TGTGCCACCAGCAGAGCGGACAGGGGGCGTTGGGACACTGAAGCTTTCTTT. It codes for CATSRADRGRWDTEAFF.

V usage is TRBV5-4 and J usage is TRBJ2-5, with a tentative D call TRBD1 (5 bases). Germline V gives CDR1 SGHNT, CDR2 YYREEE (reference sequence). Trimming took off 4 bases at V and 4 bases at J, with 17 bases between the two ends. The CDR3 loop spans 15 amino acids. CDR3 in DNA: TGTGCCAGCAGCGAGGACCAGGGTGGACCAGAGACCCAGTACTTC. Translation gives CASSEDQGGPETQYF. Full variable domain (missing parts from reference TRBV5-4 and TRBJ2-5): ETGVTQSPTHLIKTRGQQVTLRCSSQSGHNTVSWYQQALGQGPQFIFQYYREEENGRGNFPPRFSGLQFPNYSSELNVNALELDDSALYLCASSEDQGGPETQYFGPGTRLLVL.

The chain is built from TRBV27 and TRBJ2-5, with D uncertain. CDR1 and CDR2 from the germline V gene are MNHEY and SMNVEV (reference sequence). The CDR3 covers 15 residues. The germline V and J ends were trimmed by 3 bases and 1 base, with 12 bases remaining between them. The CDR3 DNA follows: TGTGCCAGCAGTTTCCTCAATGAGGCCCAAGAGACCCAGTACTTC. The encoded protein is CASSFLNEAQETQYF.

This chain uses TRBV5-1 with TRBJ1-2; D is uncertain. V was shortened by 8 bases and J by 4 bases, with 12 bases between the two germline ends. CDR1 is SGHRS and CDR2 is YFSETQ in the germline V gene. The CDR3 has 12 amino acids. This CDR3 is CASSQGPYGYTF. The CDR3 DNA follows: TGCGCCAGTAGTCAAGGGCCCTATGGCTACACCTTC.

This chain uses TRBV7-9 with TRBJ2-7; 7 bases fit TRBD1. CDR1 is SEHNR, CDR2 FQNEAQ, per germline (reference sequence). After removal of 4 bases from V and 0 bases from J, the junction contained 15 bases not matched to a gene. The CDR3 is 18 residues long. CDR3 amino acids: CASSSTRLTGASSYEQYF. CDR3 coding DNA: TGTGCCAGCAGCTCCACTAGATTAACAGGGGCGAGCTCCTACGAGCAGTACTTC.

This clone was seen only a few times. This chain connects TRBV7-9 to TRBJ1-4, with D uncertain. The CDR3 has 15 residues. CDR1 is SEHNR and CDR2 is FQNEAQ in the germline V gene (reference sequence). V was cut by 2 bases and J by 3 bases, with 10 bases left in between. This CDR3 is CASSLKTGANEKLFF. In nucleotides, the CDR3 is TGTGCCAGCAGCTTAAAGACGGGAGCTAATGAAAAACTGTTTTTT.

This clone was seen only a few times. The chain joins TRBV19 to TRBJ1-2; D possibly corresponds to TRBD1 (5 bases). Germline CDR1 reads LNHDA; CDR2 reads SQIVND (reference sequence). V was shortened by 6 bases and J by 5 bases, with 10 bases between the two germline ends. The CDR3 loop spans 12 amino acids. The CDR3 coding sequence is TGTGCCAGTAGGCAGGGAGTTTATGGCTACACCTTC. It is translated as CASRQGVYGYTF.

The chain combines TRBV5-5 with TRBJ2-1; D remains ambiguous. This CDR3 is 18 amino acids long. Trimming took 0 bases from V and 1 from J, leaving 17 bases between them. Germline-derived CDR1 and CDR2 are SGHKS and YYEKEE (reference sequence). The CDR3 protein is CASSLEGDTALSYNEQFF. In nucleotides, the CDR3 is TGTGCCAGCAGCTTGGAAGGAGACACCGCCTTGTCCTACAATGAGCAGTTCTTC.

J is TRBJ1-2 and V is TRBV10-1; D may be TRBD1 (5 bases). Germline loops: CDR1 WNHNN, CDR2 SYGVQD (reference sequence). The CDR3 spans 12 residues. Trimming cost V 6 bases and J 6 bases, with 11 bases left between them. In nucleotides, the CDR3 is TGCGCCAGCAGCCGGGACCTCGATGGCTACACCTTC. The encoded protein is CASSRDLDGYTF.

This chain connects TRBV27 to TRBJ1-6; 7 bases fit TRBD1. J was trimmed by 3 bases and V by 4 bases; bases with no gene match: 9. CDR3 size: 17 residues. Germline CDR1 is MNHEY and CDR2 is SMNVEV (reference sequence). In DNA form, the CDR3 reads TGTGCCAGCAGTTCCCGGGAGGGGGCTAACTATAATTCACCCCTCCACTTT. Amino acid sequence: CASSSREGANYNSPLHF.

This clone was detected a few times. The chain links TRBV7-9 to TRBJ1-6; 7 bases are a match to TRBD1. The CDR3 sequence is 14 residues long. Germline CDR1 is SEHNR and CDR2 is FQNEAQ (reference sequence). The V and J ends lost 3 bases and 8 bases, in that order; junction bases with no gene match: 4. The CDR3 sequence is CASSFRDSHSPLHF. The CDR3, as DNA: TGTGCCAGCAGCTTCCGGGACAGTCATTCACCCCTCCACTTT. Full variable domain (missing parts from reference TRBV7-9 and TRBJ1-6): DTGVSQNPRHKITKRGQNVTFRCDPISEHNRLYWYRQTLGQGPEFLTYFQNEAQLEKSRLLSDRFSAERPKGSFSTLEIQRTEQGDSAMYLCASSFRDSHSPLHFGNGTRLTVT.

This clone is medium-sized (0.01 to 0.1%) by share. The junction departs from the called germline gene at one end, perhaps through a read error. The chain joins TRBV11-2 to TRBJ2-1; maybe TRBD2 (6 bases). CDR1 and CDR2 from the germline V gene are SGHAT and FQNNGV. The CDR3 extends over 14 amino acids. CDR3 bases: TGTGCCAGCAGCTTAGATCCGGGTCACCCCGAGCGGGTCTTC. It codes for CASSLDPGHPERVF.

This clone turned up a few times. CDR3 protein: CASSADRGRGYTF. CDR3 coding DNA: TGTGCCAGCAGTGCGGACAGGGGGCGCGGCTACACCTTC. The rearrangement uses TRBV27 and TRBJ1-2; 11 bases line up with TRBD1. The germline V gene encodes CDR1 MNHEY and CDR2 SMNVEV (reference sequence). With V trimmed by 5 bases and J by 8 bases, 4 bases remained unmatched. CDR3 size: 13 residues.

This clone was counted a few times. The CDR3 bases are TGTGCCAGTAGTATGGGGCTATCTAATGAAAAACTGTTTTTT. Its protein is CASSMGLSNEKLFF. The rearrangement joins TRBV19 to TRBJ1-4, with TRBD1 as a possible D gene (5 bases). CDR1 is LNHDA and CDR2 is SQIVND in the germline V gene (reference sequence). Trimming took 3 bases from V and 3 from J, leaving 8 bases between them. The CDR3 has 14 residues.

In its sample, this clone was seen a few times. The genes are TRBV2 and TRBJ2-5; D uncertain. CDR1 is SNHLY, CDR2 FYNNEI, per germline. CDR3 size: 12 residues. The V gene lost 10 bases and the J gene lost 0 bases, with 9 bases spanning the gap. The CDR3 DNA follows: TGTGCCACCCCTAACAACCAAGAGACCCAGTACTTC. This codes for CATPNNQETQYF.

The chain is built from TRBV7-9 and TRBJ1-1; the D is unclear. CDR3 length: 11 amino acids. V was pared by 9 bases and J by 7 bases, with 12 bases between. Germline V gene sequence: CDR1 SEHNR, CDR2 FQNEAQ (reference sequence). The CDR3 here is CASRMGFEAFF. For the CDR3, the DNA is TGTGCCAGTCGGATGGGATTTGAAGCTTTCTTT.

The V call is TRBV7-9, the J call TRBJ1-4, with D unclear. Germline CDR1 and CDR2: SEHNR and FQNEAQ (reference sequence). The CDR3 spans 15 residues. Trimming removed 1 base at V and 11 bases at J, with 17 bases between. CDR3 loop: CASSLVSEDGWKLFF. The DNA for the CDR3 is TGTGCCAGCAGCTTAGTCTCGGAGGATGGCTGGAAACTGTTTTTT.

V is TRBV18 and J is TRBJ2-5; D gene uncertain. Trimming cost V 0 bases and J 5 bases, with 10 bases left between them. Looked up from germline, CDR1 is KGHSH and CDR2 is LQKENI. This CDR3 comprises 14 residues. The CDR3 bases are TGTGCCAGCTCACCACCGATGGGTTTGGAGACCCAGTACTTC. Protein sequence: CASSPPMGLETQYF.

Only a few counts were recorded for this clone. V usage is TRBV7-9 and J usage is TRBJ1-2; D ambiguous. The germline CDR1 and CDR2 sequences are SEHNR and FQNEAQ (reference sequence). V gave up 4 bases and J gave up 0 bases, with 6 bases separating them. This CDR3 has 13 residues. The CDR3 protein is CASSSDPNYGYTF. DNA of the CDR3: TGTGCCAGCAGCTCAGACCCTAACTATGGCTACACCTTC.

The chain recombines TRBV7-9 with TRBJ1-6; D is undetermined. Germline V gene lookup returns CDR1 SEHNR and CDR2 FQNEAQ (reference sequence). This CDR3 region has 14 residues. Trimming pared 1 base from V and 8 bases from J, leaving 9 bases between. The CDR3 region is CASSLGLGDSPLHF. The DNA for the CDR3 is TGTGCCAGCAGCTTAGGTTTAGGAGATTCACCCCTCCACTTT.

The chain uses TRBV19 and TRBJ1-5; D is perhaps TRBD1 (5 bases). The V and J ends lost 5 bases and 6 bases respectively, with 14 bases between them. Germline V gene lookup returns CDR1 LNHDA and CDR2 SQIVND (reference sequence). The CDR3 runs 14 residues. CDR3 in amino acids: CASSQGSRGQPQHF. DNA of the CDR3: TGTGCCAGTAGTCAGGGATCCCGTGGTCAGCCCCAGCATTTT.